This TCR beta chain appears in the sequencing data of a study of cytomegalovirus exposure and HLA in healthy donors. The germline V and J ends were trimmed by 5 bases and 3 bases, with 13 bases remaining between them. Germline lookup yields CDR1 MDHEN and CDR2 SYDVKM. The CDR3 covers 14 residues. The repertoire was sequenced with immunoSEQ multiplex PCR; TCRdb's copy has only in-frame clones and lacks some. The table has around 190,000 clones, 81% seen once; the top ten hold 0.95% to 1.5%. This TCR was sampled from a woman in her twenties or thirties in good health and CMV-seronegative. This chain uses TRBV28 with TRBJ1-1; D possibly corresponds to TRBD1 (5 bases). Material for sequencing was PBMCs. In DNA form, the CDR3 reads TGTGCCAGCAGTGCCTTCGACAGATACACTGAAGCTTTCTTT. It is translated as CASSAFDRYTEAFF.